This T cell receptor (beta chain) emerged from a study of shared clonotypes between healthy human individuals (dated by TCRdb to the early 2020s). With respect to the entire study: The cohort included a few men and a couple of women between 18 and 49 years of age. Per donor, three plates each were used for CD4 naive and CD4 memory, two for CD8 naive, and one for CD8 memory. To estimate repertoire size and how much clonotypes are shared between individuals, the study performed deep sequencing of blood TCR repertoires from about 5 healthy adults. Libraries were prepared and TCR repertoires were sequenced by different laboratories using diverse techniques, in order to increase sequencing depth and limit assay-specific biases. Each donor's leukapheresis produced roughly between roughly 0.9 and 9 billion PBMCs. The investigation overall reported the following: Pairwise subsampling led to the expectation that sequencing depth would affect the degree of clonotype sharing among donors. Compared with non-shared clonotypes, clonotypes shared by all four sorted-subset donors had higher generation probabilities. Sampling was restricted to blood, and TCR repertoires in tissue are likely to differ from TCR repertoires in blood. Because the study included only a small number of donors, the genetic and exposure-history diversity represented was limited. Across several donors, 5% to 6% of naive CD4, more than 3% of naive CD8, about 2% of memory CD4, and 0.4% of memory CD8 clonotypes were shared. Incomplete sequencing was indicated by rarefaction of sorted-subset datasets, despite the large sequencing depth. Estimated clonotype richness was generally larger for naive than for memory subsets.

Notes on this clone: Its target antigen remains unknown. No base quality values were provided; no much bigger clone lies one nucleotide off.

The donors were healthy, HIV-negative adults who had no recently reported acute infections or vaccinations. Only Caucasian adults living in Nashville, Tennessee, USA were represented among the donors. CD4+ T cells were enriched by magnetic negative selection; naive cells were then positively selected on CD45RA, and the negative fraction formed the memory subset. Blood was obtained by leukapheresis, after which PBMCs were separated by Ficoll-Histopaque density gradient centrifugation and cryopreserved in liquid nitrogen vapor phase. Analytical flow cytometry was used to check the purity and quantity of each magnetically sorted T cell population. Genomic DNA was isolated from every sorted fraction and measured by UV absorbance on a Nanodrop 2000c. Via the germline V gene, CDR1 is SGHTA and CDR2 FQGNSA. V gives up 5 bases and J gives up 3 bases, and the segment between their germline ends measures 10 bases. Including the terminal cysteine and phenylalanine, the CDR3 comprises 13 residues. This entry keeps only the CDR3 DNA: 39 bases, framed from base 1.

TCR CDR3 regions were amplified from genomic DNA by multiplex PCR using the deep immunoSEQ assay. Extracted genomic DNA from each cell subset was spread evenly across all wells of several immunoSEQ 96-well plates, with each plate serving as a replicate. For sorted subsets, approximately 200 ng of genomic DNA, equivalent to some 30,000 T cell genomes, went into each replicate PCR. Purified libraries were quantified with a Qubit 3.0 fluorometer, sized on a Bioanalyzer 2100, and re-quantified with the KAPA Library Quantification kit. A separate single-read 150-cycle Illumina NextSeq 550 flow cell was used to sequence each immunoSEQ 96-well plate. Per the authors' processing: Because the immunoSEQ output held only junctional sequences and lacked quality scores, the filtering could not match the filtering applied to full-length reads. To assign V/J genes and CDR3, sequences were annotated against IMGT germline references using PyIR, a Python wrapper for IgBLAST v1.9. Reads were filtered out if the reads had weak V/J assignments (E-value above 1e-6), no CDR3, stop codons, out-of-frame junctions, or ambiguous translated residues. V3J clonotypes were defined as sequences sharing the same inferred V gene, J gene, and CDR3 amino acid sequence. Percentage overlap between repertoires was calculated by dividing the number of shared unique clonotypes by the size of the smaller repertoire. RTK rarefaction, the Chao1 estimator, and Recon v2.1 estimates of unobserved clonotypes were used to assess repertoire richness. Generation probabilities were computed with OLGA for all TCRbeta clonotypes obtained by the gDNA method from several donors. The immuneACCESS repertoire file appears here via TCRdb, limited to in-frame rearrangements. These files lack a portion of the clones; in checked studies, under half of the deficit traces to unresolved V genes, and the cause of the others is not known. That table is the source of V, J and clone size, and D and trimming were worked out from the DNA. This sample is represented by around 700,000 clones; approximately 79% of them were singletons. Jointly, the top ten make up approximately 1.6% of the sample.

This TCR was sampled from a woman aged 25-40 years in good health. The sequence is built from TRBV7-2 and TRBJ1-2, with TRBD1 as a weak D call on 6 bases. Sequenced input: memory CD4+ T cells sorted from blood. The cell subset or site label corresponds to: CD45RA-negative fraction. The DNA reads as follows: TGTGCCAGCAGCACACAGGGCGACTATGGCTACACCTTC. Its protein product is CASSTQGDYGYTF.